The present T cell receptor (beta chain) was sequenced within a study of cytomegalovirus exposure and HLA in healthy donors. Study-wide points: A few of the chains that were CMV-associated were confirmed in vitro to be specific for CMV antigens. Some V segments (TRBV6-2 and TRBV6-3 among them) were excluded as indistinguishable.

Amplification used 60 Vbeta primers and 13 Jbeta primers. As handled by the study authors: It was a later analysis that counted some 80 million unique TCR beta chains, of which around 11 million were shared. Measured with immunoSEQ multiplex PCR; TCRdb has only the in-frame clones, and not every one. V and J calls and clone size follow that table, whereas D and trimming were derived from the DNA. The sample carries approximately 150,000 clones, 84% recorded once. The germline V gene encodes CDR1 SEHNR and CDR2 FQNEAQ (reference sequence). This CDR3 contains 13 residues. V gave up 4 bases and J gave up 5 bases; unmatched junction bases: 5. About this clone itself: What it binds is unknown.

Sequenced sample: PBMCs. The V call is TRBV7-9, the J call TRBJ2-7, with TRBD1 matching 7 bases. This TCR derives from a girl between 10 and 17 years old in good health and CMV-seropositive. The CDR3 region has the DNA TGTGCCAGCAGCTCGGGACAGTGGGACGAGCAGTACTTC. It translates to CASSSGQWDEQYF.